This T cell receptor (beta chain) emerged from a study of T cell repertoires in cytomegalovirus infection. About the research overall: In public TCR beta signatures, there were indications of both CMV infection and matching HLA type. Study-level findings and limits: Of the TCR beta families, the public ones yielded a cumulative frequency that identified carriers of CMV plus the relevant HLA. It was HLA-C-restricted CMV-specific TCR beta clonotypes that dominated the response ex vivo.

This clonotype was observed a few times. Its antigen is currently unknown. MiXCR was run by TCRdb on the reads, yielding one entry per CDR3 protein. The profile shows roughly 230,000 distinct CDR3 sequences, over 15% of them singletons. V gave up 3 bases and J gave up 2 bases, with 8 bases separating them. The CDR3 is made up of 13 amino acids. Looked up from germline, CDR1 is LNHDA and CDR2 is SQIVND (reference sequence). This TCR came from a human donor in good health (CMV status not recorded). Some clones in this sample may be carry-over from other donors' samples. What was sequenced was CD8+ T cells from PBMCs. This chain uses TRBV19 with TRBJ2-7, with D unresolved. The CDR3: CASSMTDAYEQYF. The CDR3, as DNA: TGTGCCAGTAGTATGACGGACGCCTACGAGCAGTACTTC.